This T cell receptor (beta chain) was captured in a study of shared T cell receptors in the human thymus. Repertoires were generated with immunoSEQ multiplex PCR, while TCRdb's copy carries only in-frame clones and drops some. This sample has roughly 410,000 clones, with around 95% found just once. Germline V gene data show CDR1 as SGHVS and CDR2 as FNYEAQ. The CDR3 sequence is 16 residues long. Trimming removed 1 base from V and 8 bases from J; junction bases left unmatched: 7. The source material was thymocytes. The sequence came from a human donor. This sequence joins TRBV7-6 and TRBJ2-1, with 11 bases lining up with TRBD2. CDR3 protein: CASSLGPSGRSYEQFF. CDR3 DNA: TGTGCCAGCAGCTTAGGCCCTAGCGGGAGGAGCTATGAGCAGTTCTTC.